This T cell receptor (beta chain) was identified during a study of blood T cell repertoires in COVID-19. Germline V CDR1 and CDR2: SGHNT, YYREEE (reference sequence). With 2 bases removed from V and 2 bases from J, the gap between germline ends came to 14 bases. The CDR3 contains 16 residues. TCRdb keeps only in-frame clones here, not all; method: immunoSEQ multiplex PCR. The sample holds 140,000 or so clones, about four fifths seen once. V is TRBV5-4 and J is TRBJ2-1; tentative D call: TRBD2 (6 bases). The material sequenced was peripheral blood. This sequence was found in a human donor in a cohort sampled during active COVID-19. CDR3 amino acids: CASSFGGAGAYNEQFF. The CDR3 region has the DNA TGTGCCAGCAGCTTCGGTGGAGCGGGCGCCTACAATGAGCAGTTCTTC.